These T cell receptor beta chains were read from a single sample in a study of response to subunit inactivated influenza vaccine. In TCRdb, the RT-PCR reads were re-called with MiXCR into one record per CDR3 protein. The sample comprises 490,000 or so distinct CDR3 sequences, about 7.6% of which are singletons, and 10% to 15% rests with the top ten. The source was PBMCs from blood, collected roughly 24 months after vaccination. The receptors shown here come from a man aged 50-75 years who received an inactivated influenza vaccine. Both conserved end residues are part of each CDR3. The D gene is left open where the match is weak. A row's size may be missing; if present it is once, few, many or a size class.

size	V	D	J	DNA	CDR3
few	TRBV5-5	NA	TRBJ1-2	TGTGCCAGCAGCCCAGATGGGGGTCGATCCTATGGCTACACCTTC	CASSPDGGRSYGYTF
NA	TRBV10-3	NA	TRBJ1-4	TGTGCCACCCGATGGGCGGCGGAGGAGGAACTGTTTTTT	CATRWAAEEELFF
NA	TRBV15	NA	TRBJ1-1	TGTGCCACCAGCAGAGACCCGGCCGTGTTTACGGGGAACACTGAAGCTTTCTTT	CATSRDPAVFTGNTEAFF
few	TRBV5-1	NA	TRBJ2-1	TGCGCCAGCAGCTTGGCGCTCGTCGCAAGCTCCTACAATGAGCAGTTCTTC	CASSLALVASSYNEQFF
NA	TRBV7-6	TRBD1	TRBJ1-3	TGTGCCAGCAGCAGTGGACAGGGCAACACCATATATTTT	CASSSGQGNTIYF
few	TRBV29-1	TRBD1	TRBJ2-5	TGCAGCGTTGAAGGGACAGGGAAAGCGACCCAGTACTTC	CSVEGTGKATQYF
many	TRBV20-1	NA	TRBJ2-2	TGCAGTGCTATGGGACATAAGAACACCGGGGAGCTGTTTTTT	CSAMGHKNTGELFF
many	TRBV5-6	NA	TRBJ1-5	TGTGCCAGCAGCTTGGGCAGTTCTTATAGCAATCAGCCCCAGCATTTT	CASSLGSSYSNQPQHF
NA	TRBV28	NA	TRBJ2-5	TGTGCCAGCAGTGGGCGACGGTCCCAAGAGACCCAGTACTTC	CASSGRRSQETQYF
few	TRBV10-3	NA	TRBJ1-2	TGTGCCATCAGTGAGAGGGGGGAGATCTATGGCTACACCTTC	CAISERGEIYGYTF
few	TRBV29-1	NA	TRBJ2-7	TGCAGCGTTGCAGAAGGAGGCAGCTACGAGCAGTACTTC	CSVAEGGSYEQYF
NA	TRBV10-3	NA	TRBJ1-1	TGTGCCATCAGTGACCGAGTAGGGATAATAGCTGAAGCTTTCTTT	CAISDRVGIIAEAFF
many	TRBV7-3	NA	TRBJ2-2	TGTGCCAGCAGCCAGCAGGGCACCGGGGAGCTGTTTTTT	CASSQQGTGELFF
NA	TRBV12-3/TRBV12-4	TRBD1	TRBJ2-3	TGTGCCAGCCACCGGTTGGGACAGGGTGCAGATACGCAGTATTTT	CASHRLGQGADTQYF
few	TRBV19	NA	TRBJ1-1	TGTGCCAGTAGTATCGCCCTCGGGAACACTGAAGCTTTCTTT	CASSIALGNTEAFF
few	TRBV4-3	NA	TRBJ1-1	TGCGCCAGCAGCCCCGCCCCGAGTGATGCTGAAGCTTTCTTT	CASSPAPSDAEAFF
few	TRBV5-1	NA	TRBJ2-1	TGCGCCAGCGCTGGAATGAACAATGAGCAGTTCTTC	CASAGMNNEQFF
NA	TRBV20-1	TRBD2	TRBJ2-1	TGCAGTGCTAGTATCCGGGGAGGGGATGAGCAGTTCTTC	CSASIRGGDEQFF
NA	TRBV10-3	NA	TRBJ2-7	TGTGCCATCAGTGAGCCCGGGAGCTCCTACGAGCAGTACTTC	CAISEPGSSYEQYF
many	TRBV5-1	TRBD1	TRBJ1-2	TGCGCCAGCAGCTTAGTTCCGGACAGGGCAGTTTCGAACGGCTACACCTTC	CASSLVPDRAVSNGYTF